These 16 T cell receptor beta chains share one sample of origin, sequenced in a study of T cells in Graves' hyperthyroidism and ophthalmopathy. Amplified regions were TCR beta CDR3 sequences from RNA transcripts. The HTBI primer set served for first-round RT-PCR of the TCR CDR3. TCRdb passed the multiplex PCR reads through MiXCR, listing each CDR3 protein once. The sample records roughly 500,000 distinct CDR3 sequences, 15% to 20% being singletons. What was sequenced was blood. These receptors were obtained from a woman in her 30s with Graves' ophthalmopathy.

This chain joins TRBV27 and TRBJ1-5; D is uncertain. Trimming left V 6 bases short and J 4 bases short, with 10 bases between. CDR1 MNHEY and CDR2 SMNVEV come from the germline V gene (reference sequence). This CDR3 is built from 13 residues. The CDR3 DNA is TGTGCCAGCAGGATCGGGAGGAATCAGCCCCAGCATTTT. It encodes CASRIGRNQPQHF.

This clonotype turned up a few times. The rearrangement links TRBV29-1 to TRBJ2-2; TRBD2 is a possible D gene (6 bases). Trimming removed 0 bases at V and 7 bases at J, with 24 bases between. CDR1 and CDR2 (germline): SQVTM, ANQGSEA. The CDR3 totals 18 residues. The CDR3 DNA is TGCAGCGTTGAAGAATCTGGGAGCGCGGGAACCAGCGGCGGGGAGCTGTTTTTT. This encodes CSVEESGSAGTSGGELFF.

There are many counts of this clonotype. J is TRBJ2-7 and V is TRBV28; 12 bases are a match to TRBD2. Germline CDR1 is MDHEN and CDR2 is SYDVKM. V shed 6 bases, J shed 12 bases, and the junction held 6 bases outside the gene matches. The CDR3 has 12 amino acids. CDR3 bases: TGTGCCAGCAGGGCTAGCGGGAGGGCCGCGTACTTC. Translated: CASRASGRAAYF.

For this clonotype: Compared with germline, one end of the junction differs, possibly owing to a read error. This chain uses TRBV4-1 with TRBJ2-1, with 8 bases matching TRBD2. Looked up from germline, CDR1 is MGHRA and CDR2 is YSYEKL. The CDR3 has 14 amino acids. The CDR3 region has the DNA TGTGCCAGCAGCCAAGATTCGCGGGGGGTTGAGCAGTTCTTC. Protein: CASSQDSRGVEQFF.

This clonotype was observed once. The chain employs TRBV12-3 or TRBV12-4 and TRBJ1-2; the D gene is possibly TRBD1 (5 bases). CDR3 length: 12 residues. V gave up 9 bases and J gave up 5 bases, with 13 bases separating them. CDR3 sequence: CASLGTEYGYTF. DNA for the CDR3: TGTGCCAGTCTAGGGACGGAGTATGGCTACACCTTC.

This clonotype occurred a few times. This may stem from a read error, because a much larger clone lies one nucleotide away. The genes are TRBV7-8 and TRBJ1-1; D not certain. Trimming pared 5 bases from V and 0 bases from J, leaving 7 bases between. The CDR3 runs to 13 residues. CDR1 is SGHVS and CDR2 is FQNEAQ in the germline V gene. DNA for the CDR3: TGTGCCAGCAGCCCACACATGAACACTGAAGCTTTCTTT. It specifies CASSPHMNTEAFF.

Notes on this clonotype: This may be a read error: a much more frequent sequence differs by one nucleotide. This sequence joins TRBV6-5 and TRBJ2-1; D remains ambiguous. Germline V gene data show CDR1 as MNHEY and CDR2 as SVGAGI. This CDR3 comprises 11 residues. V dropped 0 bases and J dropped 6 bases, with 0 bases sitting between them. CDR3 protein: CASSYSNEQFF. The CDR3 nucleotides are TGTGCCAGCAGTTACTCCAATGAGCAGTTCTTC.

Many counts were recorded for this clonotype. J is TRBJ1-2 and V is TRBV7-9; D not certain. CDR1 is SEHNR and CDR2 is FQNEAQ in the germline V gene (reference sequence). This CDR3 spans 17 amino acids. V gave up 5 bases and J gave up 4 bases, with 23 bases separating them. This chain's CDR3 is CASSPPFRTEATYGYTF. The CDR3 DNA reads TGTGCCAGCAGCCCTCCCTTCCGGACGGAGGCGACCTATGGCTACACCTTC.

This clonotype has a count of ten or more. This sequence joins TRBV20-1 and TRBJ2-7; D call uncertain. Per germline, CDR1 DFQATT and CDR2 SNEGSKA (reference sequence). This CDR3 spans 14 amino acids. Trimming removed 6 bases at V and 3 bases at J, with 18 bases between. CDR3 region: CSASELAHSYEQYF. The DNA for the CDR3 is TGCAGTGCCAGCGAATTAGCCCACAGCTACGAGCAGTACTTC.

The chain employs TRBV7-2 and TRBJ2-1, with D perhaps matching TRBD1 or TRBD2 (5 bases each). The CDR3 sequence is 12 residues long. V was pared by 5 bases and J by 14 bases, with 16 bases between. The germline V gene has CDR1 SGHTA and CDR2 FQGNSA. CDR3 coding DNA: TGTGCCAGCAGCGTTCGCGCCGGGACCGAGTTCTTC. Translation gives CASSVRAGTEFF.

This clonotype came up a few times. The rearrangement links TRBV6-1 to TRBJ2-5; TRBD2 aligns across 10 bases. Trimming removed 6 bases from V and 1 base from J; junction bases left unmatched: 5. The germline gives CDR1 MNHNS, CDR2 SASEGT. The CDR3 totals 15 residues. The CDR3 region has the DNA TGTGCCAGCAGGGGTAGCGGGAGGCTCCAAGAGACCCAGTACTTC. It yields the protein CASRGSGRLQETQYF.

The table lists this clonotype with a few counts. This chain links TRBV2 with TRBJ1-2; possibly TRBD1 for D (5 bases). The germline V gene encodes CDR1 SNHLY and CDR2 FYNNEI. This CDR3 contains 14 residues. The germline V and J ends were trimmed by 6 bases and 4 bases, with 15 bases remaining between them. CDR3 nucleotide sequence: TGTGCCAGCAGCCCCTTTCGGGGGTTCTATGGCTACACCTTC. Translation gives CASSPFRGFYGYTF. The complete variable domain, with remaining parts taken from reference TRBV2 and TRBJ1-2, reads EPEVTQTPSHQVTQMGQEVILRCVPISNHLYFYWYRQILGQKVEFLVSFYNNEISEKSEIFDDQFSVERPDGSNFTLKIRSTKLEDSAMYFCASSPFRGFYGYTFGSGTRLTVV.

At least ten counts were recorded for this clonotype. The chain joins TRBV28 to TRBJ2-5, with 14 bases fitting TRBD2. V trimming: 5 bases; J trimming: 5 bases; junction bases outside the gene matches: 10. The V gene's germline CDR1 is MDHEN and CDR2 SYDVKM. The CDR3 covers 17 residues. This CDR3 is CASSVGTSGSRWETQYF. CDR3 coding DNA: TGTGCCAGCAGTGTCGGGACTAGCGGGAGTAGGTGGGAGACCCAGTACTTC. Using reference TRBV28 and TRBJ2-5 for the parts outside the CDR3, the full variable domain is DVKVTQSSRYLVKRTGEKVFLECVQDMDHENMFWYRQDPGLGLRLIYFSYDVKMKEKGDIPEGYSVSREKKERFSLILESASTNQTSMYLCASSVGTSGSRWETQYFGPGTRLLVL.

This clonotype has a count of ten or more. V gene TRBV27 combines with J gene TRBJ2-1; tentatively, D is TRBD1 (6 bases). CDR3 size: 16 residues. Trimming pared 0 bases from V and 3 bases from J, leaving 12 bases between. CDR1 and CDR2 from the germline V gene are MNHEY and SMNVEV (reference sequence). The CDR3 loop is CASSLSLGQSYNEQFF. In nucleotides, the CDR3 is TGTGCCAGCAGTTTATCTCTCGGACAGAGCTACAATGAGCAGTTCTTC.

This clonotype was observed a few times. V usage is TRBV12-3 or TRBV12-4 and J usage is TRBJ1-2; D possibly corresponds to TRBD1 (6 bases). CDR3 size: 14 residues. V was shortened by 6 bases and J by 0 bases, with 11 bases between the two germline ends. As DNA, the CDR3 is TGTGCCAGCAGCGGCAGGGGCTCTAACTATGGCTACACCTTC. Its translation is CASSGRGSNYGYTF.

This clonotype has ten or more counts. The chain couples TRBV2 to TRBJ1-4, with D uncertain. This CDR3 has 15 amino acids. Germline CDR1 and CDR2: SNHLY and FYNNEI. V dropped 3 bases and J dropped 0 bases, with 8 bases sitting between them. The CDR3 coding sequence is TGTGCCAGCAGTGAGAGTACTGCAACTAATGAAAAACTGTTTTTT. As protein: CASSESTATNEKLFF.